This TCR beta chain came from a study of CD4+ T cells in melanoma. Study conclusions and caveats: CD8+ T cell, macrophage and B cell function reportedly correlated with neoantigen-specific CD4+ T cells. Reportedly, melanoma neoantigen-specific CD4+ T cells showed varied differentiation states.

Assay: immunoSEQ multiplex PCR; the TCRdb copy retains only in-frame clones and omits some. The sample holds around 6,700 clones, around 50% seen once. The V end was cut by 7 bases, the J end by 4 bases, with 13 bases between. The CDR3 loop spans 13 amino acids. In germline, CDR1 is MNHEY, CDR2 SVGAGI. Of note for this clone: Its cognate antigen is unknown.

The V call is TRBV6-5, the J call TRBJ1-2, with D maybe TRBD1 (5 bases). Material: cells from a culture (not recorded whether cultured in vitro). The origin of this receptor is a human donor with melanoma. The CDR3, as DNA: TGTGCCAGCACTAGGGGATTGGGCTATGGCTACACCTTC. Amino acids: CASTRGLGYGYTF.